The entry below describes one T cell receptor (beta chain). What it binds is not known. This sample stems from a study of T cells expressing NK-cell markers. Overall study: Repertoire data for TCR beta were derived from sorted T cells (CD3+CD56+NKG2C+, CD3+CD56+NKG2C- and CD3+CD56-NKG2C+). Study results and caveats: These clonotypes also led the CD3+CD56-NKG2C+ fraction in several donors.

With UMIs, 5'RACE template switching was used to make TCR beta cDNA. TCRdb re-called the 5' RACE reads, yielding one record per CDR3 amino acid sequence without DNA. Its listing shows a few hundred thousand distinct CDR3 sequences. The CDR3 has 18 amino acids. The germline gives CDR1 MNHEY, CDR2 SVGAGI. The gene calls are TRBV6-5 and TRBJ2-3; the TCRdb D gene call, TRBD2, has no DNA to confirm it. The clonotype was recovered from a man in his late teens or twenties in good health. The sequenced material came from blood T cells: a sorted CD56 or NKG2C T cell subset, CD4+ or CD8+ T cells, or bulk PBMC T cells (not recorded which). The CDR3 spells CASSYPQTSGRARDTQYF.